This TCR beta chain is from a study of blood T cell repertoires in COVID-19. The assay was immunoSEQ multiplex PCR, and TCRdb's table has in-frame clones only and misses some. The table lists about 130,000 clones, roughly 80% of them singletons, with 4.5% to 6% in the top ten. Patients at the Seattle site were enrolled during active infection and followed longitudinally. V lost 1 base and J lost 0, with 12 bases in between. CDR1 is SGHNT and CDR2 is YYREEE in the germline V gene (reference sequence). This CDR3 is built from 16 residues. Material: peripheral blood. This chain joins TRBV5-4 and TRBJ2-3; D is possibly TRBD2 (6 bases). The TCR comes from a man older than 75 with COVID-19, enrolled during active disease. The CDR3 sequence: CASSLRDFASTDTQYF. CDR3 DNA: TGTGCCAGCAGCTTGAGGGACTTCGCTAGCACAGATACGCAGTATTTT. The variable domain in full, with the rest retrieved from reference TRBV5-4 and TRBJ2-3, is ETGVTQSPTHLIKTRGQQVTLRCSSQSGHNTVSWYQQALGQGPQFIFQYYREEENGRGNFPPRFSGLQFPNYSSELNVNALELDDSALYLCASSLRDFASTDTQYFGPGTRLTVL.